This T cell receptor (beta chain) was captured in a study of shared clonotypes between healthy human individuals. Study-wide context: CD8 memory received one plate per donor, CD8 naive two, CD4 memory three and CD4 naive three. General observations from the study: Sharing of clonotypes among donors was expected to vary with sequencing depth. The naive CD4 repertoires of several donors were compared, and approximately 5% of clonotypes were shared.

Trimming took off 3 bases at V and 0 bases at J, with 12 bases between the two ends. Germline V lookup: CDR1 MNHEY, CDR2 SMNVEV (reference sequence). The CDR3 has 16 amino acids. Measured with immunoSEQ multiplex PCR; TCRdb has only the in-frame clones, and not every one. Of around 560,000 clones in the sample, around 95% were seen once. Naive-designated CD8 cells lacked CD45RO, were positively enriched for CCR7, and omitted terminally differentiated effector memory CD45RA+ cells. As concerns this clone: Antigen specificity is unknown.

The V and J genes are TRBV27 and TRBJ1-5, with a tentative D call TRBD1 (6 bases). The clonotype was recovered from a woman aged 25 to 45 in good health. Specimen: naive CD8+ T cells sorted from blood. The CDR3 nucleotides are TGTGCCAGCAGTTTGGGGGGGGCTCATAGCAATCAGCCCCAGCATTTT. It encodes CASSLGGAHSNQPQHF.